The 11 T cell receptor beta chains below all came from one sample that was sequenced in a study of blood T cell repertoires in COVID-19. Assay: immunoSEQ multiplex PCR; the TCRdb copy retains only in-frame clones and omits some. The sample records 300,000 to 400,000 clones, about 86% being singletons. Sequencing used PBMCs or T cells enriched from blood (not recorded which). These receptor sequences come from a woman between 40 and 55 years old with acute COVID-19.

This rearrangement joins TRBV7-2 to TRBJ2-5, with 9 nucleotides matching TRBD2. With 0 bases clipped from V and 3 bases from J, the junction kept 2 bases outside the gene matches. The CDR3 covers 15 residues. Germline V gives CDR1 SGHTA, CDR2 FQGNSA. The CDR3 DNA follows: TGTGCCAGCAGCTTAGCGACTAGCGGAAAAGAGACCCAGTACTTC. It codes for CASSLATSGKETQYF.

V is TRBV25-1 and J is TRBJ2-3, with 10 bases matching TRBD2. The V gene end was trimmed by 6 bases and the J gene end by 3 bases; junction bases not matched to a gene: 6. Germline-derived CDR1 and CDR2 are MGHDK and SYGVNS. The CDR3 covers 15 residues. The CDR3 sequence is CASSASGRITDTQYF. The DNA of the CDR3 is TGTGCCAGCAGCGCTAGCGGGAGAATTACAGATACGCAGTATTTT.

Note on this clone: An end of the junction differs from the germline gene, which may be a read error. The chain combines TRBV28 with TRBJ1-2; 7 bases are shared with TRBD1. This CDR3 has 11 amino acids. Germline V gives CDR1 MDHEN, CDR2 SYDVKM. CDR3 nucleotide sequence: TGTGCCAGCAGTTCAACAGGGGCCCTCTACTTC. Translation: CASSSTGALYF.

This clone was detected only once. The CDR3 sequence: CASSLSLAGGPYEQYF. CDR3 in DNA: TGTGCCAGCAGCTTGTCTCTGGCGGGGGGGCCCTACGAGCAGTACTTC. The V call is TRBV5-4, the J call TRBJ2-7, with 9 bases lining up with TRBD2. Germline CDR1 is SGHNT and CDR2 is YYREEE (reference sequence). Trimming at V came to 1 base and at J to 2 bases, leaving 7 bases not matched to a gene. The CDR3 totals 16 residues.

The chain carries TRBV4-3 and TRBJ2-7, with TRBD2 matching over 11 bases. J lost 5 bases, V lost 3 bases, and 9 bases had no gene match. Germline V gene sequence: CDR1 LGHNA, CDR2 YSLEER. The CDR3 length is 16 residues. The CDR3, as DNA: TGCGCCAGCAGCCACCATAGCGGGGGGGACGTTAACGAGCAGTACTTC. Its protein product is CASSHHSGGDVNEQYF.

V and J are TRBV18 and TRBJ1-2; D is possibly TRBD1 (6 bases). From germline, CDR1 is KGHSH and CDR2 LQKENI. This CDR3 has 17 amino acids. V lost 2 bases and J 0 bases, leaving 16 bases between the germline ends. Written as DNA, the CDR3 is TGTGCCAGCTCACCAGGGACAAGTACTTCTTCTAACTATGGCTACACCTTC. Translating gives CASSPGTSTSSNYGYTF.

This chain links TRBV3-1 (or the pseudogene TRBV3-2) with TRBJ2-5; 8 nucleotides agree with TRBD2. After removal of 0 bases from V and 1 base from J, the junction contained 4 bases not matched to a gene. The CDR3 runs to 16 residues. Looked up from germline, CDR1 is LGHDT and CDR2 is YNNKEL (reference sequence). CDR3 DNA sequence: TGTGCCAGCAGCCAAGAGGGCGGGGGGACCCAAGAGACCCAGTACTTC. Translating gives CASSQEGGGTQETQYF.

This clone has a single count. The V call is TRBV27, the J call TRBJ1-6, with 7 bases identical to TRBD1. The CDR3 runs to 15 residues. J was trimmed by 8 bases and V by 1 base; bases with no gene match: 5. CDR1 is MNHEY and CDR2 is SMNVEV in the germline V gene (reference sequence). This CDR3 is CASSLLDRDHSPLHF. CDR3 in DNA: TGTGCCAGCAGTTTATTAGACAGGGACCATTCACCCCTCCACTTT.

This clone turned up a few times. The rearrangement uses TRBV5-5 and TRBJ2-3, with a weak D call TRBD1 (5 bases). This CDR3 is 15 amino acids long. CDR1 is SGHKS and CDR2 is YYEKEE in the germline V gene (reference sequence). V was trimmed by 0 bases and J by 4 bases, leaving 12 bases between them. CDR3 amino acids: CASSLDSGPADTQYF. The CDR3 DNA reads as TGTGCCAGCAGCTTGGATTCAGGGCCCGCAGATACGCAGTATTTT.

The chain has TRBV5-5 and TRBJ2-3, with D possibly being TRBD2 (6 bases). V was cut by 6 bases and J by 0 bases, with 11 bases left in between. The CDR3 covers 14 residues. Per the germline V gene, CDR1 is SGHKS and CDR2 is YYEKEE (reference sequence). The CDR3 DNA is TGTGCCAGCATCACGGGGGTGAGCACAGATACGCAGTATTTT. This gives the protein CASITGVSTDTQYF.

CDR3 protein: CASSLAVGSDYGYTF. CDR3 nucleotide sequence: TGCGCCAGCAGCTTGGCCGTGGGCTCGGACTATGGCTACACCTTC. J is TRBJ1-2 and V is TRBV5-1; no clear D gene. The length of the CDR3 is 15 residues. Germline V gene sequence: CDR1 SGHRS, CDR2 YFSETQ. Trimming took off 0 bases at V and 3 bases at J, with 12 bases between the two ends.